This TCR beta chain came from a study of T-cell reconstitution after alpha-beta-depleted transplantation in children. Unique molecular identifiers featured in how the TCRbeta library was prepared. TCRdb independently ran MiXCR on the PCR reads; one entry per CDR3 protein. The repertoire holds 80,000 to 95,000 distinct CDR3 sequences, with approximately 8.4% as singletons. This clonotype appeared many times. The source material was PBMCs from the stem cell graft donor, sampled from the stem cell graft. This clonotype was obtained from a human donor who donated a stem cell graft to a child with congenital amegakaryocytic thrombocytopenia.

This CDR3 reads CASSWADLQGGEAFF. In DNA, the CDR3 is TGTGCCAGCAGCTGGGCCGACCTACAGGGGGGGGAAGCTTTCTTT. The genes are TRBV7-2 and TRBJ1-1, with 8 bases identical to TRBD1. In germline, CDR1 is SGHTA, CDR2 FQGNSA. This CDR3 comprises 15 residues. J lost 8 bases, V lost 4 bases, and 12 bases had no gene match.